This T cell receptor (beta chain) was recorded in a study of T cell responses to AZD1222 COVID-19 vaccine. Profiling relied on immunoSEQ multiplex PCR, and the TCRdb table lists in-frame clones only, not all of them. The sample holds 95,000 to 150,000 clones, around 90% seen once. Germline values: CDR1 SGHDN, CDR2 FVKESK. The CDR3 sequence is 15 residues long. V was clipped by 1 base and J by 3 bases, with 12 bases between them. The receptor was isolated from an adult in good health. The chain combines TRBV14 with TRBJ1-1, with D unresolved. Source: peripheral blood, taken on day 0 of AZD1222 vaccination. The CDR3 bases are TGTGCCAGCAGCCAAGGATGGGGAGGGTACACTGAAGCTTTCTTT. Residues: CASSQGWGGYTEAFF.